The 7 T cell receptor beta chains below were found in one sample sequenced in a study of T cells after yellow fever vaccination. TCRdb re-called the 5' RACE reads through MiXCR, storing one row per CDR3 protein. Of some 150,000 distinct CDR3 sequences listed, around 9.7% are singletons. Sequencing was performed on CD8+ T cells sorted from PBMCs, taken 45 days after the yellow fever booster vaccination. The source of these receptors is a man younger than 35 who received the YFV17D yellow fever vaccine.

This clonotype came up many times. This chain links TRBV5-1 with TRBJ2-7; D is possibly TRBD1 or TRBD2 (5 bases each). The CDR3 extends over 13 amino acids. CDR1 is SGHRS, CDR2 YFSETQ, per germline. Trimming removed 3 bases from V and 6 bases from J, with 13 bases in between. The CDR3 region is CASSYPGTGEQYV. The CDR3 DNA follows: TGCGCCAGCAGCTACCCCGGGACCGGCGAGCAGTACGTC.

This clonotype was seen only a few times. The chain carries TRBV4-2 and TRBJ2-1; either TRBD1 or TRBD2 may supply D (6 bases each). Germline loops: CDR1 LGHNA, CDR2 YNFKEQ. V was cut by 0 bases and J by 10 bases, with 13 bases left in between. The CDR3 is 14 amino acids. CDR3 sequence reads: CASSQDSRGVEQFF. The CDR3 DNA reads TGTGCCAGCAGCCAAGATAGTAGGGGGGTCGAGCAGTTCTTC.

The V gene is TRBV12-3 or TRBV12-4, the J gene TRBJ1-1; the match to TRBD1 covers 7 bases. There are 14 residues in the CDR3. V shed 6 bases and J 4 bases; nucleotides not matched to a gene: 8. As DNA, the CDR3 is TGTGCCAGCAGACGACAGGGTGGCGGCACTGAAGCTTTCTTT. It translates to CASRRQGGGTEAFF.

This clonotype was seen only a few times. The CDR3 region is CASSYQGATEAFF. In DNA, the CDR3 is TGTGCCAGCAGCTACCAGGGGGCTACTGAAGCTTTCTTT. The V call is TRBV7-9, the J call TRBJ1-1; the match to TRBD1 covers 8 bases. The germline gives CDR1 SEHNR, CDR2 FQNEAQ (reference sequence). With V trimmed by 4 bases and J by 5 bases, 3 bases remained unmatched. The length of the CDR3 is 13 residues.

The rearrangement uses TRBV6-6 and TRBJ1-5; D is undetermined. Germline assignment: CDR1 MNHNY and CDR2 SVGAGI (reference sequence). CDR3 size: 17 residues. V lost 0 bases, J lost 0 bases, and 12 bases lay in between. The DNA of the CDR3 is TGTGCCAGCAGTTACTCGATGGCAGCACATAGCAATCAGCCCCAGCATTTT. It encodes CASSYSMAAHSNQPQHF.

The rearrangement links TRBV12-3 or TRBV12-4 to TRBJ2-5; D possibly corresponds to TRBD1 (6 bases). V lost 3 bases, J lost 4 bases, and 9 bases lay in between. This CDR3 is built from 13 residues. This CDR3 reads CASSFQGLETQYF. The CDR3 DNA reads TGTGCCAGCAGTTTTCAGGGGTTAGAGACCCAGTACTTC.

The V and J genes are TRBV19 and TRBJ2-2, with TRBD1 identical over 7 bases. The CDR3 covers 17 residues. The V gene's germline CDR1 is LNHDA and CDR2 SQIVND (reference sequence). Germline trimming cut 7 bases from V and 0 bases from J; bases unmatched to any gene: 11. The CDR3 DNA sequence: TGTGCCAGTACCACAATAATCGGACAGGCGAACACCGGGGAGCTGTTTTTT. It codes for CASTTIIGQANTGELFF.